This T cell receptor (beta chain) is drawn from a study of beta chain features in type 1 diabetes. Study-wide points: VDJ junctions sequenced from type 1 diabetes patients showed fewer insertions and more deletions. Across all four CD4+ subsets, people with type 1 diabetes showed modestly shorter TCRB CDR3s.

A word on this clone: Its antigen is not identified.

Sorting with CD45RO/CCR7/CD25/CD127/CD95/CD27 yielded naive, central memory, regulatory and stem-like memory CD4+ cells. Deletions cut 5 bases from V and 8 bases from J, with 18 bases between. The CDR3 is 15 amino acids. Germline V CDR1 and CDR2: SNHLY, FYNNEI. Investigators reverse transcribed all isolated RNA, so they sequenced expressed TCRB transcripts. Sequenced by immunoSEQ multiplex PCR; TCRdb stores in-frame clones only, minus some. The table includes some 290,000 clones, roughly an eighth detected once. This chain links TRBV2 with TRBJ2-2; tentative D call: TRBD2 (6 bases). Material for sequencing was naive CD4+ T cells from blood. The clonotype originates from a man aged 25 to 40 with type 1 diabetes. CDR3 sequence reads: CASSSGYPEGGELFF. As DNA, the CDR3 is TGTGCCAGCAGTTCTGGTTACCCGGAGGGAGGGGAGCTGTTTTTT. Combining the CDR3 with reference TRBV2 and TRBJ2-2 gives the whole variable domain EPEVTQTPSHQVTQMGQEVILRCVPISNHLYFYWYRQILGQKVEFLVSFYNNEISEKSEIFDDQFSVERPDGSNFTLKIRSTKLEDSAMYFCASSSGYPEGGELFFGEGSRLTVL.